This TCR beta chain came from a study of immune cell composition in non-small cell lung cancer. Study-wide context: Most cases were lung adenocarcinoma or squamous cell carcinoma. Regarding the study as a whole: Tumour TCR-beta clonality showed no significant link to smoking pack-years.

V lost 4 bases and J 7 bases, leaving 17 bases between the germline ends. The germline V gene has CDR1 SGDLS and CDR2 YYNGEE. The CDR3 is 15 residues long. Only in-frame clones appear in the TCRdb table, and some are missing; sequencing was by immunoSEQ multiplex PCR. Of around 2,600 clones in the sample, 76% were seen once. Remarks on this clone: As yet, its antigen is unknown.

This receptor was obtained from a human donor with non-small cell lung cancer. The source material was lung tumor tissue. J is TRBJ2-2 and V is TRBV9; D gene unclear. CDR3 region: CASSPVARSHGELFF. The CDR3 nucleotides are TGTGCCAGCAGCCCCGTCGCTCGGAGTCACGGGGAGCTGTTTTTT.